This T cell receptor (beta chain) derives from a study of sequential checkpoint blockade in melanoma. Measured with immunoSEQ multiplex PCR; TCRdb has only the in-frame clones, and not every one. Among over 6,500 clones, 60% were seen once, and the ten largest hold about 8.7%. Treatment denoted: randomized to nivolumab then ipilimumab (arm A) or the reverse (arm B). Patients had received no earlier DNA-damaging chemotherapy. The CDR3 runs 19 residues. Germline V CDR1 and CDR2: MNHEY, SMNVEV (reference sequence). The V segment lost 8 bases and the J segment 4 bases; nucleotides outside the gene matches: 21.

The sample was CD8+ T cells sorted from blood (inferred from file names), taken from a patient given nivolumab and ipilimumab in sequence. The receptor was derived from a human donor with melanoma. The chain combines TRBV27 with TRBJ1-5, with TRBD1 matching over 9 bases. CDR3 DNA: TGTGCCAGCGCGGGTTCAGGTACAGGGGGCGAAGGTAGGAATCAGCCCCAGCATTTT. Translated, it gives CASAGSGTGGEGRNQPQHF.